This is a list of T cell receptor beta chains from one sample in a study of T cells in Graves' hyperthyroidism and ophthalmopathy. MiXCR, run by TCRdb on the multiplex PCR reads, gives a single entry per CDR3 protein. The sample includes some 510,000 distinct CDR3 sequences, roughly 46% seen only once; the top ten take roughly 8.2%. The source material was peripheral blood or thyroid tissue (not recorded which). These receptor sequences come from a woman between 18 and 30 years old with Graves' hyperthyroidism. Each CDR3 is given with its conserved first and last residue. D genes are given only for firm matches. Some rows mark clone size as missing; the rest say once, few, many or name a class of expanded clone.

v_call	j_call	d_call	clone_size	cdr3_length	cdr3_aa	cdr3_nt
TRBV10-3	TRBJ2-5	NA	many	13	CAISENLQETQYF	TGTGCCATCAGTGAGAACTTACAAGAGACCCAGTACTTC
TRBV25-1	TRBJ2-2	TRBD2	NA	17	CASSPRLAGGPFGELFF	TGTGCCAGCAGTCCCCGGCTAGCGGGAGGGCCATTCGGGGAGCTGTTTTTT
TRBV10-1	TRBJ2-7	NA	NA	14	CASSEFRGPYEQYF	TGCGCCAGCAGTGAGTTCAGGGGCCCCTACGAGCAGTACTTC
TRBV24-1	TRBJ2-5	TRBD2	NA	14	CATSDLAVTETQYF	TGTGCCACCAGTGATCTAGCGGTGACGGAGACCCAGTACTTC
TRBV25-1	TRBJ1-4	NA	NA	16	CASSQLSDIGRGKLFF	TGTGCCAGCAGCCAACTTTCGGACATCGGGAGGGGAAAACTGTTTTTT
TRBV5-1	TRBJ2-7	TRBD1	NA	15	CASSARTGGGDEQYF	TGCGCCAGCAGCGCCCGGACAGGGGGCGGGGACGAGCAGTACTTC
TRBV6-5	TRBJ1-5	NA	NA	16	CASSLNREFSNQPQHF	TGTGCCAGCAGTTTGAACAGGGAGTTTAGCAATCAGCCCCAGCATTTT
TRBV7-8	TRBJ1-5	TRBD1	NA	16	CASSLDRGARSEPQHF	TGTGCCAGCAGCTTAGACAGGGGGGCAAGGAGTGAACCCCAGCATTTT
TRBV5-8	TRBJ1-4	NA	few	14	CASSLWRLNEKLFF	TGTGCCAGCAGCTTGTGGCGGCTAAATGAAAAACTGTTTTTT
TRBV2	TRBJ1-2	TRBD1	few	15	CASSFEGGGMATLSF	TGTGCCAGCAGTTTTGAAGGGGGCGGGATGGCTACACTCAGCTTC
TRBV25-1	TRBJ2-7	TRBD2	NA	17	CASSGHGGLAGGREQYF	TGTGCCAGCAGCGGGCATGGGGGACTAGCGGGAGGAAGGGAGCAGTACTTC
TRBV29-1	TRBJ2-6	TRBD1	NA	14	CSVDRQGSANVLTF	TGCAGCGTTGACCGACAGGGCAGTGCCAACGTCCTGACTTTC
TRBV7-2	TRBJ2-7	TRBD2	NA	15	CASSIHTGGSYEQYF	TGTGCCAGCAGCATCCATACGGGAGGGTCCTACGAGCAGTACTTC
TRBV7-2	TRBJ1-6	NA	NA	12	CASSYNSGVLHF	TGTGCCAGCAGCTACAATAGCGGGGTACTCCACTTT
TRBV10-3	TRBJ1-2	TRBD1	NA	13	CAITFDRGYGYTF	TGTGCCATCACTTTCGACAGGGGGTATGGCTACACCTTC
TRBV29-1	TRBJ2-3	NA	NA	16	CSAFPGLAQEVDTQYF	TGCAGCGCCTTCCCCGGGCTAGCCCAAGAGGTGGATACGCAGTATTTT
TRBV6-6	TRBJ1-2	TRBD1	many	12	CASSKTGSGYTF	TGTGCCAGCAGTAAGACAGGGTCTGGCTACACCTTC
TRBV7-9	TRBJ1-2	TRBD1	NA	13	CASSWTGALGYTF	TGTGCCAGCAGTTGGACAGGGGCTCTTGGCTACACCTTC
TRBV9	TRBJ1-2	NA	few	12	CASSQGSRGYTF	TGTGCCAGCAGCCAAGGTTCTCGAGGCTACACCTTC
TRBV20-1	TRBJ2-7	NA	many	10	CSALTHEQYF	TGCAGTGCCCTCACGCACGAGCAGTACTTC
TRBV10-2	TRBJ2-7	NA	NA	15	CASSEGAGSVYEQYF	TGCGCCAGCAGTGAGGGGGCAGGGAGTGTCTACGAGCAGTACTTC
TRBV7-2	TRBJ1-4	NA	few	12	CASSDQVEKLFF	TGTGCCAGCAGCGATCAAGTGGAAAAACTGTTTTTT
TRBV15	TRBJ1-6	NA	many	15	CATSRARGGESPLHF	TGTGCCACCAGCAGAGCACGTGGGGGAGAGTCACCCCTCCACTTT
TRBV4-1	TRBJ1-5	NA	NA	12	CASSHRGRPQHF	TGCGCCAGCAGCCATAGGGGACGGCCCCAGCATTTT
TRBV7-2	TRBJ1-6	NA	many	15	CASSAHANDNSPLHF	TGTGCCAGCAGCGCCCATGCCAATGACAACTCACCCCTCCACTTT
TRBV7-9	TRBJ1-5	NA	NA	15	CASSLGDNNNQPQHF	TGTGCCAGCAGCTTAGGGGACAACAACAATCAGCCCCAGCATTTT
TRBV7-2	TRBJ2-5	NA	few	15	CASSLGLGGQETQYF	TGTGCCAGCAGCTTAGGATTAGGGGGACAAGAGACCCAGTACTTC
TRBV9	TRBJ1-3	NA	NA	16	CASSTLDRTSGNTIYF	TGTGCCAGCAGTACCTTAGACAGGACCTCTGGAAACACCATATATTTT
TRBV20-1	TRBJ1-4	NA	NA	18	CSAKAGGNYVATNEKLFF	TGCAGCGCTAAGGCCGGAGGGAACTATGTTGCAACTAATGAAAAACTGTTTTTT
TRBV7-2	TRBJ2-5	NA	few	12	CASSPRASAQYF	TGTGCCAGCAGCCCCCGGGCCTCCGCCCAGTACTTC
TRBV13	TRBJ1-2	NA	NA	14	CASSPLGSNYGYTF	TGTGCCAGCAGCCCCTTGGGCAGTAACTATGGCTACACCTTC
TRBV7-2	TRBJ2-2	TRBD2	NA	17	CASSLEGLAGVNGELFF	TGTGCCAGCAGCTTAGAGGGACTAGCGGGAGTGAACGGGGAGCTGTTTTTT
TRBV7-2	TRBJ2-7	NA	NA	15	CASSLDPGRFTEQYF	TGTGCCAGCAGCTTAGATCCCGGGAGATTTACCGAGCAGTACTTC
TRBV10-3	TRBJ2-2	NA	few	14	CAISGTANTGELFF	TGTGCCATCAGTGGGACCGCGAACACCGGGGAGCTGTTTTTT
TRBV20-1	TRBJ1-5	NA	NA	15	CSAYDPARNNQPQHF	TGCAGTGCTTACGACCCAGCACGGAACAATCAGCCCCAGCATTTT
TRBV9	TRBJ1-5	NA	once	14	CASRHRDTYQPQHF	TGCGCCAGCAGACACCGGGACACCTATCAGCCCCAGCATTTT